The 17 T cell receptor beta chains below all came from one sample that was sequenced in a study of cytomegalovirus exposure and HLA in healthy donors. Primers included in the PCR were 60 Vbeta and 13 Jbeta primers. Data came from immunoSEQ multiplex PCR; TCRdb stores just in-frame clones and leaves some out. The data show about 40,000 clones, with 82% seen just once and more than 9% held by the top ten. The material sequenced was PBMCs. The receptors originated from a woman younger than 30 in good health and CMV-seropositive.

This chain joins TRBV6-6 and TRBJ2-5; TRBD1 might be the D (6 bases). The CDR3 runs 14 residues. With 8 bases removed from V and 4 bases from J, the gap between germline ends came to 17 bases. Per the germline V gene, CDR1 is MNHNY and CDR2 is SVGAGI (reference sequence). This CDR3 is CASLAGARGETQYF. The CDR3 coding sequence is TGTGCCAGCCTTGCAGGGGCTCGGGGAGAGACCCAGTACTTC.

The CDR3 protein is CAWSVSPGGINTEAFF. The CDR3 DNA reads TGTGCCTGGAGTGTATCTCCTGGGGGGATAAACACTGAAGCTTTCTTT. V and J are TRBV30 and TRBJ1-1; perhaps TRBD1 as D (5 bases). This CDR3 has 16 residues. V dropped 0 bases and J dropped 2 bases, with 16 bases sitting between them. Germline CDR1 reads GTSNPN; CDR2 reads SVGIG (reference sequence). The variable domain in full, completed from reference TRBV30 and TRBJ1-1, reads SQTIHQWPATLVQPVGSPLSLECTVEGTSNPNLYWYRQAAGRGLQLLFYSVGIGQISSEVPQNLSASRPQDRQFILSSKKLLLSDSGFYLCAWSVSPGGINTEAFFGQGTRLTVV.

The CDR3 here is CASRAEVGGEKLFF. As DNA, the CDR3 is TGCGCCAGCAGGGCAGAGGTGGGAGGTGAAAAACTGTTTTTT. The chain couples TRBV5-1 to TRBJ1-4; D unresolved. Trimming removed 5 bases from V and 7 bases from J, with 15 bases in between. The CDR3 loop spans 14 amino acids. CDR1 is SGHRS, CDR2 YFSETQ, per germline.

The V and J genes are TRBV10-3 and TRBJ2-1; TRBD2 is a possible D gene (6 bases). Germline V gene sequence: CDR1 ENHRY, CDR2 SYGVKD. Trimming shortened V by 0 bases and J by 7 bases, and 16 bases separated the two germline ends. The CDR3 spans 16 residues. The CDR3 DNA follows: TGTGCCATCAGTGAGTCGGGCGGGGATCGGAGAAATGAGCAGTTCTTC. Translating it yields CAISESGGDRRNEQFF.

This clone showed up just once. One junction end does not reproduce the germline sequence, and a read error may be involved. The J gene is TRBJ2-4, the V gene TRBV7-7; D unresolved. Germline CDR1 is SSHAT and CDR2 is FNYEAQ (reference sequence). The length of the CDR3 is 17 residues. The CDR3: CASSLGALCIAKNIQYF. The CDR3 DNA reads TGTGCTAGCAGCTTAGGCGCGCTGTGCATAGCCAAAAACATTCAGTACTTC.

The rearrangement joins TRBV11-2 to TRBJ2-7; D call uncertain. CDR1 and CDR2 (germline): SGHAT, FQNNGV. V lost 4 bases, J lost 0 bases, and 16 bases lay in between. The CDR3 is 16 amino acids. The CDR3 loop reads CASSSRPGKSSYEQYF. Written as DNA, the CDR3 is TGTGCCAGCAGCTCGCGCCCAGGCAAAAGCTCCTACGAGCAGTACTTC.

V is TRBV7-2 and J is TRBJ1-6; D unresolved. V lost 5 bases to trimming and J lost 8 bases, with 19 bases between them. This CDR3 has 16 residues. CDR1 is SGHTA and CDR2 is FQGNSA in the germline V gene. CDR3 sequence reads: CASSRPPGIMYSPLHF. In DNA form, the CDR3 reads TGTGCCAGCAGCCGCCCCCCCGGGATAATGTATTCACCCCTCCACTTT. Full variable domain (remainder filled in from reference TRBV7-2 and TRBJ1-6): GAGVSQSPSNKVTEKGKDVELRCDPISGHTALYWYRQSLGQGLEFLIYFQGNSAPDKSGLPSDRFSAERTGGSVSTLTIQRTQQEDSAVYLCASSRPPGIMYSPLHFGNGTRLTVT.

The chain links TRBV27 to TRBJ1-5; no clear D gene. This CDR3 has 12 residues. V dropped 5 bases and J dropped 4 bases, with 6 bases sitting between them. Germline V gene data show CDR1 as MNHEY and CDR2 as SMNVEV (reference sequence). CDR3 sequence (DNA): TGTGCCAGCAGTCCGTTAAATCAGCCCCAGCATTTT. It encodes CASSPLNQPQHF.

This clone is medium-sized (0.01 to 0.1%) in the sample. The chain couples TRBV7-9 to TRBJ2-3, with 7 bases lining up with TRBD2. The CDR3 is 17 amino acids. V was pared by 1 base and J by 1 base, with 8 bases of the junction left unmatched. Germline V gene sequence: CDR1 SEHNR, CDR2 FQNEAQ (reference sequence). The CDR3 here is CASSLGRAGARTDTQYF. The CDR3 nucleotides read TGTGCCAGCAGCTTAGGGAGGGCGGGAGCTCGCACAGATACGCAGTATTTT. Full variable domain (missing parts from reference TRBV7-9 and TRBJ2-3): DTGVSQNPRHKITKRGQNVTFRCDPISEHNRLYWYRQTLGQGPEFLTYFQNEAQLEKSRLLSDRFSAERPKGSFSTLEIQRTEQGDSAMYLCASSLGRAGARTDTQYFGPGTRLTVL.

The genes are TRBV11-2 and TRBJ1-2; 9 bases are a match to TRBD1. In germline, CDR1 is SGHAT, CDR2 FQNNGV. The CDR3 runs 15 residues. Unmatched junction bases numbered 6, after V lost 0 bases and J lost 7 bases. CDR3 amino acids: CASSLESGTGFGYTF. CDR3 DNA sequence: TGTGCCAGCAGCTTAGAGTCCGGGACAGGGTTTGGCTACACCTTC.

The CDR3 loop reads CSSLGGAGYGYTF. The CDR3 bases are TGCAGCTCGTTAGGGGGCGCCGGCTATGGCTACACCTTC. V and J are TRBV29-1 and TRBJ1-2, with TRBD1 identical over 7 bases. The germline V gene has CDR1 SQVTM and CDR2 ANQGSEA. The CDR3 has 13 amino acids. Trimming at V came to 8 bases and at J to 4 bases, leaving 10 bases not matched to a gene.

V usage is TRBV18 and J usage is TRBJ1-5; TRBD1 matches at 7 bases. Unmatched junction bases numbered 17, after V lost 4 bases and J lost 2 bases. Per the germline V gene, CDR1 is KGHSH and CDR2 is LQKENI. The CDR3 has 19 amino acids. CDR3 nucleotide sequence: TGTGCCAGCTCACATAAAAAAGACAGGGTGGGGATGGGCAATCAGCCCCAGCATTTT. Its translation: CASSHKKDRVGMGNQPQHF.

The genes are TRBV28 and TRBJ2-7; tentatively, D is TRBD1 (6 bases). CDR1 and CDR2 from the germline V gene are MDHEN and SYDVKM. V was cut by 6 bases and J by 5 bases, with 17 bases left in between. The CDR3 has 14 residues. The CDR3: CASRVPGERNEQYF. The DNA for the CDR3 is TGTGCCAGCAGGGTGCCAGGGGAGAGGAACGAGCAGTACTTC.

The gene calls are TRBV6-1 and TRBJ2-7; 9 nucleotides line up with TRBD1. The V gene's germline CDR1 is MNHNS and CDR2 SASEGT. The V segment lost 6 bases and the J segment 2 bases; nucleotides outside the gene matches: 5. This CDR3 spans 14 amino acids. CDR3 DNA: TGTGCCAGCAGAGTGGACAGGGGAACCTACGAGCAGTACTTC. It yields the protein CASRVDRGTYEQYF.

The genes are TRBV9 and TRBJ2-1; D is unclear. Per germline, CDR1 SGDLS and CDR2 YYNGEE. The CDR3 consists of 15 residues. Trimming left V 0 bases short and J 0 bases short, with 7 bases between. The chain's CDR3 is CASSVGTVSYNEQFF. The CDR3 DNA is TGTGCCAGCAGCGTAGGAACGGTCTCCTACAATGAGCAGTTCTTC.

The chain uses TRBV7-9 and TRBJ2-3; D might be TRBD1 (5 bases). Germline CDR1 is SEHNR and CDR2 is FQNEAQ (reference sequence). This CDR3 is 17 amino acids long. Trimming pared 1 base from V and 3 bases from J, leaving 17 bases between. In nucleotides, the CDR3 is TGTGCCAGCAGCTTAGGACGCCAGGGCGCGAGGACAGATACGCAGTATTTT. Translated: CASSLGRQGARTDTQYF.

The chain recombines TRBV7-9 with TRBJ1-2; 8 bases are shared with TRBD1. The V gene's germline CDR1 is SEHNR and CDR2 FQNEAQ (reference sequence). The CDR3 length is 12 residues. V gave up 3 bases and J gave up 14 bases; unmatched junction bases: 8. DNA for the CDR3: TGTGCCAGCAGCTTGGACGGACAGGGAAAAACCTTC. Translated: CASSLDGQGKTF.